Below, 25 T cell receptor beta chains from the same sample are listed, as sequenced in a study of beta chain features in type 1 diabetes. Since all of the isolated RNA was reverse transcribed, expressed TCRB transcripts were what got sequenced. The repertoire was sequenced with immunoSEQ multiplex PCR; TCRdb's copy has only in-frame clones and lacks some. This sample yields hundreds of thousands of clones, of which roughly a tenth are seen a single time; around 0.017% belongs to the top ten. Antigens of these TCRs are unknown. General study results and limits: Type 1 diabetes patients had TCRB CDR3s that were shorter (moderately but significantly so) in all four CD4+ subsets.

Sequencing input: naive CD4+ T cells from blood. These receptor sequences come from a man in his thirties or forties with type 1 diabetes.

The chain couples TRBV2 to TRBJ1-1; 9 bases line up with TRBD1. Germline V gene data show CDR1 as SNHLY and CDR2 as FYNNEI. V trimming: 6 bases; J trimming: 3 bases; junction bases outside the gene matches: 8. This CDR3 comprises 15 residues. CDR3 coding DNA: TGTGCCAGCAGCTACGGGACAGGGAGATACACTGAAGCTTTCTTT. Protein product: CASSYGTGRYTEAFF.

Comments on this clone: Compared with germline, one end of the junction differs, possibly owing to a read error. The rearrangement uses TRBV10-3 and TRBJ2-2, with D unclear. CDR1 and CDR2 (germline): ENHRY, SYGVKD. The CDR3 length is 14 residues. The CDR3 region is CAISDRLNAGELFF. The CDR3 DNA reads TGTGCCATCAGTGACAGGTTGAACGCCGGGGAGCTGTTTTTT.

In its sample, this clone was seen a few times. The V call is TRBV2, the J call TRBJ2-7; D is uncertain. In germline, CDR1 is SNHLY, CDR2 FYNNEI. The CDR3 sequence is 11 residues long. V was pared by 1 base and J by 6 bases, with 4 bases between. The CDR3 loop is CASSEVAEQYF. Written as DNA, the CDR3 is TGTGCCAGCAGTGAAGTGGCCGAGCAGTACTTC.

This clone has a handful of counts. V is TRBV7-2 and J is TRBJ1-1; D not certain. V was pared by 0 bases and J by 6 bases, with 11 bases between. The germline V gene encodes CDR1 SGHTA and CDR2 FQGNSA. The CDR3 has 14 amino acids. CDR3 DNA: TGTGCCAGCAGCTTAGCGGGTCGGGGATCTGAAGCTTTCTTT. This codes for CASSLAGRGSEAFF.

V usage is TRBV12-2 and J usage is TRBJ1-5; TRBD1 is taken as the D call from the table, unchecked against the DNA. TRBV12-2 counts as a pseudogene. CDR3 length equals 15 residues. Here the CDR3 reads CASRLRQGAGQPQHF. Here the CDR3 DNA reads TGTGCAAGTCGCTTAAGACAGGGGGCGGGTCAGCCCCAGCATTTT.

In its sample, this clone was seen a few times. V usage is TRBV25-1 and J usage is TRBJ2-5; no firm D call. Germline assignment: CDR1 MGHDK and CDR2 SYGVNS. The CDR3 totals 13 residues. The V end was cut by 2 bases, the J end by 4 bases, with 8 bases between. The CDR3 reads CASSEVGIETQYF. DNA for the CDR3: TGTGCCAGCAGTGAAGTTGGCATAGAGACCCAGTACTTC.

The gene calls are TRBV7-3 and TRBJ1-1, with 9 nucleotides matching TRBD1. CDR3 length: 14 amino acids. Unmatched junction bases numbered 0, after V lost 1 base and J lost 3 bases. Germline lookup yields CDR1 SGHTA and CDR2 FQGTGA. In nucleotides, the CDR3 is TGTGCCAGCAGCTTAAGACAGGGGGACACTGAAGCTTTCTTT. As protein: CASSLRQGDTEAFF.

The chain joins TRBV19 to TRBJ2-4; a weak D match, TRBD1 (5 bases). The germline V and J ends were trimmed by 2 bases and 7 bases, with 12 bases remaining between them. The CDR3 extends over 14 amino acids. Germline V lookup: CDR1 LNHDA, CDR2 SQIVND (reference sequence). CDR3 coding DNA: TGTGCCAGTAGTATAAGCAGGGCTGGGAACATTCAGTACTTC. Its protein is CASSISRAGNIQYF.

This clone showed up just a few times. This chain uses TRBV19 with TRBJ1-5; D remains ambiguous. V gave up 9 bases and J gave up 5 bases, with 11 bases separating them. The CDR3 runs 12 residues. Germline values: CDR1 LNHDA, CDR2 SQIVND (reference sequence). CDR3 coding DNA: TGTGCCAGCAAGACGAGGGATCAGCCCCAGCATTTT. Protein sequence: CASKTRDQPQHF. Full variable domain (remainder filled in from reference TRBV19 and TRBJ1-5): DGGITQSPKYLFRKEGQNVTLSCEQNLNHDAMYWYRQDPGQGLRLIYYSQIVNDFQKGDIAEGYSVSREKKESFPLTVTSAQKNPTAFYLCASKTRDQPQHFGDGTRLSIL.

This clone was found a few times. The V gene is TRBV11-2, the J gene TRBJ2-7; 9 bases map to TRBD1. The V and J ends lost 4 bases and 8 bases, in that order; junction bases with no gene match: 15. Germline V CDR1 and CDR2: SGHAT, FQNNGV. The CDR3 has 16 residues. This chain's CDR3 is CASSSISGTGHTKQYF. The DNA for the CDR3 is TGTGCCAGCAGCTCTATCTCCGGGACAGGGCATACGAAGCAGTACTTC.

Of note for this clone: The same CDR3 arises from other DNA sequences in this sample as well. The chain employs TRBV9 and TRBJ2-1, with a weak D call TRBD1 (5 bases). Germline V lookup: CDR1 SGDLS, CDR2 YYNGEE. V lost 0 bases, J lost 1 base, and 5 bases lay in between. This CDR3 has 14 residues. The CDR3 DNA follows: TGTGCCAGCAGCGTAGCAGGGTCCTACAATGAGCAGTTCTTC. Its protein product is CASSVAGSYNEQFF. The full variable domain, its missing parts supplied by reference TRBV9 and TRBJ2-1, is DSGVTQTPKHLITATGQRVTLRCSPRSGDLSVYWYQQSLDQGLQFLIQYYNGEERAKGNILERFSAQQFPDLHSELNLSSLELGDSALYFCASSVAGSYNEQFFGPGTRLTVL.

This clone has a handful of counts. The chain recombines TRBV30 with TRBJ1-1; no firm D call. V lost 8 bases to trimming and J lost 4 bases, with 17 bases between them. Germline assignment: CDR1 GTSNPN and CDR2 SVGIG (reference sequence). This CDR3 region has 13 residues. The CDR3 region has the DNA TGTGCCAGAGACATCCAGCCGGCCACTGAAGCTTTCTTT. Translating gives CARDIQPATEAFF.

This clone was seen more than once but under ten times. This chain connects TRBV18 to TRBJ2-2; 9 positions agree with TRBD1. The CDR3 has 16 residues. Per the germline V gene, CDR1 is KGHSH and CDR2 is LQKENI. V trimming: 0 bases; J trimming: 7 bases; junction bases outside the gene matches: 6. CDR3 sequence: CASSPPNRGHIGELFF. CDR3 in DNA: TGTGCCAGCTCACCACCCAACAGGGGGCATATCGGGGAGCTGTTTTTT.

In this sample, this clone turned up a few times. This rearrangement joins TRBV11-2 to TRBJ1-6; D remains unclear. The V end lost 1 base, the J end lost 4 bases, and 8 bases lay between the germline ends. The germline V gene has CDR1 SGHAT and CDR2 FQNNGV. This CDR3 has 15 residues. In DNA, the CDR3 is TGTGCCAGCAGCTTAGCCTACAGTTATAATTCACCCCTCCACTTT. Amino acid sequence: CASSLAYSYNSPLHF.

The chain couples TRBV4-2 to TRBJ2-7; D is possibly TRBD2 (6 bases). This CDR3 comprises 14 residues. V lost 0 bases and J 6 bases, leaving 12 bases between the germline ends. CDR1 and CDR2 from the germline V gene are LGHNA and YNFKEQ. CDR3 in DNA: TGTGCCAGCAGCCAAGAGGAGGGGCCGCGCGAGCAGTACTTC. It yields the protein CASSQEEGPREQYF.

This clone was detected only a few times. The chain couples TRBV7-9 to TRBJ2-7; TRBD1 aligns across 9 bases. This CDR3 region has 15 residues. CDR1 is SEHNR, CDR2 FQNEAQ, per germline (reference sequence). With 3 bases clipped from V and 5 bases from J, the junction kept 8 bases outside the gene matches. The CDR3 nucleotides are TGTGCCAGCAGCTTGGGACAGGGAATAGGGGACGAGCAGTACTTC. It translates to CASSLGQGIGDEQYF.

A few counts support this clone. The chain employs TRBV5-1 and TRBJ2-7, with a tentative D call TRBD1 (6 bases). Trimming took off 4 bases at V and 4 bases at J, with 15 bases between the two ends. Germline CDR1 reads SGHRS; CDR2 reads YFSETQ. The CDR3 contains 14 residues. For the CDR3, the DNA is TGCGCCAGCAGCCCATCGAGCAGGGGTTACGAGCAGTACTTC. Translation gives CASSPSSRGYEQYF.

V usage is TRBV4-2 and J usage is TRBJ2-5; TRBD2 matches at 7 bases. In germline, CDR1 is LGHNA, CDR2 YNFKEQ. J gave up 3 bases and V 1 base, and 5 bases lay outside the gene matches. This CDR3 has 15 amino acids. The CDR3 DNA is TGTGCCAGCAGCCAAGGATTGGCGGGGGAAGAGACCCAGTACTTC. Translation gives CASSQGLAGEETQYF.

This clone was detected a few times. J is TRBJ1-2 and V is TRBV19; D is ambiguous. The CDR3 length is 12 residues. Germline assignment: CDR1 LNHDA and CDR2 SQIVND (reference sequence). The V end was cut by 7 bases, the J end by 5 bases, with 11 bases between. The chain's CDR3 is CASNEGRYGYTF. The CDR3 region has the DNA TGTGCCAGTAACGAGGGAAGGTATGGCTACACCTTC.

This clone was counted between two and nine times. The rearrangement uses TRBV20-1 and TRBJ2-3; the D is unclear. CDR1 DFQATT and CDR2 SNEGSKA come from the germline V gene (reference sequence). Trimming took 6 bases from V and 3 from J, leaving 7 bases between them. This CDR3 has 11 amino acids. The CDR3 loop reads CSARKTDTQYF. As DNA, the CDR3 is TGCAGTGCGCGGAAAACAGATACGCAGTATTTT.

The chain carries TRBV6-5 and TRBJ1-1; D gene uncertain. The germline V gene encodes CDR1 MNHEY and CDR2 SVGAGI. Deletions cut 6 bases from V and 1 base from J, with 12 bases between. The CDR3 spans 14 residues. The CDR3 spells CASSLGRRNTEAFF. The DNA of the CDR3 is TGTGCCAGCAGCCTCGGCAGGCGGAACACTGAAGCTTTCTTT.

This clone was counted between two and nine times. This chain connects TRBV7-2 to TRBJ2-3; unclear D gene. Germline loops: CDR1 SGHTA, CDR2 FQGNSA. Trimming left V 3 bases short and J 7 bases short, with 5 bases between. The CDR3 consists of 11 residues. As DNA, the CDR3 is TGTGCCAGCAGCTTGCGCTATACGCAGTATTTT. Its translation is CASSLRYTQYF.

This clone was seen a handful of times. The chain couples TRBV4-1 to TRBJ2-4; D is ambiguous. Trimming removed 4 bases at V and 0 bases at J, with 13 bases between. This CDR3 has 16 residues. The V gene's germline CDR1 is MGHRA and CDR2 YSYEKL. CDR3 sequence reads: CASSPLGALAKNIQYF. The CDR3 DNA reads TGCGCCAGCAGCCCTCTCGGTGCACTAGCCAAAAACATTCAGTACTTC.

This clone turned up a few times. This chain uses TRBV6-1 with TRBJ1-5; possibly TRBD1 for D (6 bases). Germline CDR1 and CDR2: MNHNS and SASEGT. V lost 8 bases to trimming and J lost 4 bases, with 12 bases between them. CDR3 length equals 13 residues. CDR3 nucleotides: TGTGCCAGCCGCAGGGGTACTAATCAGCCCCAGCATTTT. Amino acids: CASRRGTNQPQHF.

CDR3 sequence (DNA): TGTGCCAGCAGCCAAGAGTTGAGGGGGACGAACTATGGCTACACCTTC. Amino acids: CASSQELRGTNYGYTF. This chain connects TRBV4-2 to TRBJ1-2; possibly TRBD1 for D (6 bases). V was cut by 0 bases and J by 2 bases, with 13 bases left in between. CDR1 is LGHNA, CDR2 YNFKEQ, per germline. The CDR3 consists of 16 residues.